The following is a T cell receptor beta chain sequence with its context. The sample comes from a study of blood T cell repertoires in COVID-19. Study-level information: Donors in the United States, Italy and Spain gave samples during acute or convalescent COVID-19. T cells, B-cell-depleted T cells, or PBMCs provided the cDNA or gDNA that served as material.

Per the original methods: Estimates of nucleated cell counts were drawn from the amplification of reference gene primers. The repertoire was sequenced with immunoSEQ multiplex PCR; TCRdb's copy has only in-frame clones and lacks some. V and J calls and clone size follow that table, whereas D and trimming were derived from the DNA. Of some 80,000 clones in the sample, around nine tenths were seen once. Trimming took off 1 base at V and 3 bases at J, with 15 bases between the two ends. CDR3 length: 16 amino acids. Germline CDR1 SGHDT, CDR2 YYEEEE. The V and J genes are TRBV5-6 and TRBJ2-3; a weak D match, TRBD1 (5 bases). The sequencing sample was made of peripheral blood. The clonotype originates from a human donor in a cohort sampled during active COVID-19. As DNA, the CDR3 is TGTGCCAGCAGCTTGCAGGGCGGCAGGGAAACAGATACGCAGTATTTT. Translation gives CASSLQGGRETDTQYF.